This TCR beta chain is from a study of blood T cells in healthy people across ages. Whole-study context: About one barcoded TCR beta cDNA was captured per two T cells. General study points: Relative to aged donors, long-lived donors carried more naive CD4+ cells and displayed higher diversity.

Roughly 10 milliliters was the volume of peripheral blood drawn from each donor. CDR1 and CDR2 (germline): ENHRY, SYGVKD. This CDR3 comprises 15 residues. A second roughly 6 to 12 cycle PCR used barcoded and J-beta primers. Every molecule of cDNA carried a tag from a template-switch adaptor with 12 random nucleotides. TCRdb independently ran MiXCR on the 5' RACE reads; one entry per CDR3 protein. The data contain around 280,000 distinct CDR3 sequences, 27% of them singletons. In regard to this clonotype: Its antigen remains unknown.

This TCR was sampled from a woman aged 65 to 85 in good health. Sequenced: blood. The rearrangement links TRBV10-3 to TRBJ2-5; the D call may be TRBD1 or TRBD2 (5 bases each). The J call may be incorrect, as the DNA end agrees better with TRBJ2-7. The CDR3, as DNA: TGTGCCATCAGCGGAGCCGGGACGGCGTCCTACGAGCAGTACTTC. Translation: CAISGAGTASYEQYF.